Shown below are 5 T cell receptor beta chains from a single sample sequenced in a study of PD-1 blockade in classical Hodgkin lymphoma. Libraries were prepared by immunoSEQ multiplex PCR; TCRdb keeps only in-frame clonotypes and omits some of them. The table has under 95,000 clones, nearly 95% seen once; the top ten hold roughly 2.6%. In every patient, relapse followed autologous stem cell transplantation, while exposure to brentuximab vedotin differed. The sample here was peripheral blood mononuclear cells (PBMCs), taken before the second cycle of nivolumab. These receptors were collected from a human donor with classical Hodgkin lymphoma.

The chain has TRBV2 and TRBJ2-3; possible D gene TRBD2, 5 bases. Between the trimmed V and J ends, which lost 5 bases and 0 bases, there was a span of 12 bases. The length of the CDR3 is 15 residues. The V gene's germline CDR1 is SNHLY and CDR2 FYNNEI. The DNA of the CDR3 is TGTGCCAGCAGTTTAGGACCGGGAAGCACAGATACGCAGTATTTT. Its translation is CASSLGPGSTDTQYF. Variable domain in full (rest from reference TRBV2 and TRBJ2-3): EPEVTQTPSHQVTQMGQEVILRCVPISNHLYFYWYRQILGQKVEFLVSFYNNEISEKSEIFDDQFSVERPDGSNFTLKIRSTKLEDSAMYFCASSLGPGSTDTQYFGPGTRLTVL.

This clone was seen once. V gene TRBV19 combines with J gene TRBJ2-1, with no clear D. The CDR3 runs to 12 residues. In germline, CDR1 is LNHDA, CDR2 SQIVND (reference sequence). The V gene lost 9 bases and the J gene lost 8 bases, with 14 bases spanning the gap. The CDR3 DNA sequence: TGTGCCAGCAAAGGACGTATCGATGAGCAGTTCTTC. This codes for CASKGRIDEQFF.

This chain joins TRBV27 and TRBJ2-7; 9 bases agree with TRBD1. The CDR3 extends over 15 amino acids. Trimming at V came to 6 bases and at J to 1 base, leaving 7 bases not matched to a gene. Germline loops: CDR1 MNHEY, CDR2 SMNVEV (reference sequence). Here the CDR3 reads CASRFSGTGSYEQYF. CDR3 coding DNA: TGTGCCAGCAGATTTTCCGGGACAGGGTCCTACGAGCAGTACTTC.

The chain couples TRBV7-3 to TRBJ2-2, with 8 bases aligning to TRBD2. In germline, CDR1 is SGHTA, CDR2 FQGTGA. J lost 6 bases, V lost 0 bases, and 3 bases had no gene match. The length of the CDR3 is 15 residues. The CDR3 spells CASSLTAGVAGELFF. The CDR3 DNA reads as TGTGCCAGCAGCTTAACAGCGGGAGTAGCCGGGGAGCTGTTTTTT.

V gene TRBV5-8 combines with J gene TRBJ2-1; the D is unclear. Per germline, CDR1 SGHTS and CDR2 YDEGEE. This CDR3 region has 12 residues. Trimming removed 4 bases from V and 6 bases from J, with 8 bases in between. The CDR3 reads CASSRLVNEQFF. DNA of the CDR3: TGTGCCAGCAGCAGACTTGTCAATGAGCAGTTCTTC.